This T cell receptor beta chain was sequenced for a study of cytomegalovirus exposure and HLA in healthy donors. CDR3 length equals 15 residues. CDR1 is LNHDA, CDR2 SQIVND, per germline (reference sequence). The J segment lost 7 bases and the V segment lost 6 bases, leaving 15 bases of the junction unmatched. The primer mix had 60 Vbeta and 13 Jbeta primers. Using immunoSEQ multiplex PCR, the repertoire was profiled, and TCRdb retains in-frame clones only, with some absent. The top ten hold around 4.8% of the sample, which has fewer than 150,000 clones, about 82% seen once. This sequence was found in a man aged 25-40 years in good health. Sequencing used PBMCs. The chain couples TRBV19 to TRBJ2-7; 7 nucleotides line up with TRBD2. CDR3 residues: CASSLAVAGAGEQYF. CDR3 nucleotides: TGTGCCAGTAGCCTGGCGGTGGCGGGAGCTGGAGAGCAGTACTTC.